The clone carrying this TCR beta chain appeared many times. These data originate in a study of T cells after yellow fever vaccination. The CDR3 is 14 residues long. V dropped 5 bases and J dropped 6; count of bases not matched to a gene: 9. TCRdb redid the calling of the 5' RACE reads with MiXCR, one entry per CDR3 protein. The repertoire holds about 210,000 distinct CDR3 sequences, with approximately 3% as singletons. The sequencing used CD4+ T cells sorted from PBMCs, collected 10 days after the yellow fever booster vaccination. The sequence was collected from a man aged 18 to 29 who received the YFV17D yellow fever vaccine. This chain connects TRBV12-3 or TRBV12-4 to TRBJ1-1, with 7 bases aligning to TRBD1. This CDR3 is CASSPQGPRSEAFF. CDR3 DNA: TGTGCCAGCAGTCCACAGGGGCCCAGGTCTGAAGCTTTCTTT.